This T cell receptor (beta chain) was identified during a study of blood T cell repertoires in COVID-19. Study-level information: Samples taken during acute and convalescent COVID-19 were collected in the United States, Italy and Spain. PBMCs, B-cell-depleted T cells, or T cells were the source of the cDNA or gDNA that made up the material.

CDR1 SGHKS and CDR2 YYEKEE come from the germline V gene (reference sequence). CDR3 length: 15 residues. Trimming removed 4 bases at V and 9 bases at J, with 17 bases between. In the original analysis: Amplification from reference gene primers served as the basis for estimated nucleated cell counts. Method: immunoSEQ multiplex PCR; TCRdb's copy keeps in-frame clones and lacks some. V, J and clone size are those of that table, while D and trimming were read from the DNA. The sample has approximately 140,000 clones, 75% to 90% seen once; the top ten hold about 4%. The chain is built from TRBV5-5 and TRBJ1-6; possibly TRBD1 for D (6 bases). Sequencing was performed on peripheral blood. This sequence originates from a woman aged 60-75 years with active or convalescent COVID-19. CDR3 residues: CASSRQVEGGSPLHF. The CDR3 coding sequence is TGTGCCAGCAGCCGACAGGTCGAAGGTGGTTCACCCCTCCACTTT.